Presented here are 8 T cell receptor beta chains from one specimen sequenced in a study of OX40 agonist ivuxolimab in advanced cancers. Sequencing was performed with immunoSEQ multiplex PCR; in TCRdb, only in-frame clones are kept and a portion is missing. The sample yields about 89,000 clones, roughly 93% seen once. The input for sequencing was CD4+ or CD8+ T cells sorted from blood, taken in a trial of the OX40 agonist ivuxolimab. These receptors were obtained from an adult with an advanced solid tumor such as melanoma, head and neck, liver or kidney cancer.

The CDR3 DNA reads as TGTGCCAGCTCACCAGGGACAGGGCACGAGCAGTACTTC. Its protein is CASSPGTGHEQYF. The J gene is TRBJ2-7, the V gene TRBV18; 9 nucleotides match TRBD1. Germline CDR1 reads KGHSH; CDR2 reads LQKENI. The V segment lost 2 bases and the J segment 5 bases; nucleotides outside the gene matches: 1. The CDR3 is 13 amino acids.

The V gene is TRBV19, the J gene TRBJ2-2; 10 bases agree with TRBD2. CDR1 and CDR2 (germline): LNHDA, SQIVND (reference sequence). J was trimmed by 7 bases and V by 9 bases; bases with no gene match: 5. The CDR3 has 13 residues. DNA for the CDR3: TGTGCCAGCATGGGACTAGCGTTCGGGGAGCTGTTTTTT. This translates into CASMGLAFGELFF.

This chain joins TRBV5-4 and TRBJ1-4; D is uncertain. Germline CDR1 is SGHNT and CDR2 is YYREEE (reference sequence). This CDR3 has 14 residues. V was clipped by 2 bases and J by 7 bases, with 12 bases between them. Written as DNA, the CDR3 is TGTGCCAGCAGCTTAAGTGATACTCGTGAAAAACTGTTTTTT. It encodes CASSLSDTREKLFF.

This clone showed up just a few times. The CDR3 protein is CASTPGSVGNTIYF. The CDR3 bases are TGTGCCAGTACCCCAGGGTCTGTTGGAAACACCATATATTTT. V gene TRBV19 combines with J gene TRBJ1-3; perhaps TRBD1 as D (5 bases). The CDR3 length is 14 residues. From germline, CDR1 is LNHDA and CDR2 SQIVND (reference sequence). V dropped 7 bases and J dropped 3 bases, with 13 bases sitting between them.

The table lists this clone with a count of one. Here the CDR3 reads CASSSKGGGYEQYF. The CDR3 region has the DNA TGTGCCAGCAGCTCTAAGGGGGGCGGCTACGAGCAGTACTTC. The J gene is TRBJ2-7, the V gene TRBV5-4; D assignment may be TRBD1 or TRBD2 (6 bases each). This CDR3 has 14 amino acids. The V and J ends lost 3 bases and 3 bases respectively, with 13 bases between them. CDR1 SGHNT and CDR2 YYREEE come from the germline V gene (reference sequence). Full variable domain (missing parts from reference TRBV5-4 and TRBJ2-7): ETGVTQSPTHLIKTRGQQVTLRCSSQSGHNTVSWYQQALGQGPQFIFQYYREEENGRGNFPPRFSGLQFPNYSSELNVNALELDDSALYLCASSSKGGGYEQYFGPGTRLTVT.

The chain links TRBV6-5 to TRBJ2-2, with D maybe TRBD2 (5 bases). Germline values: CDR1 MNHEY, CDR2 SVGAGI. The CDR3 totals 14 residues. V lost 6 bases to trimming and J lost 2 bases, with 10 bases between them. The CDR3 loop is CASSRLTNTGELFF. CDR3 nucleotide sequence: TGTGCCAGCAGCCGACTAACAAACACCGGGGAGCTGTTTTTT.

The rearrangement uses TRBV5-1 and TRBJ2-3, with D perhaps TRBD2 (5 bases). The CDR3 has 14 residues. Germline loops: CDR1 SGHRS, CDR2 YFSETQ. The V gene lost 1 base and the J gene lost 4 bases, with 10 bases spanning the gap. The CDR3 DNA reads as TGCGCCAGCAGCTTGACTGGAGGACCAGATACGCAGTATTTT. Protein sequence: CASSLTGGPDTQYF.

The chain joins TRBV7-2 to TRBJ1-4, with a tentative D call TRBD1 (5 bases). The CDR3 spans 16 residues. Germline CDR1 reads SGHTA; CDR2 reads FQGNSA. The V gene lost 3 bases and the J gene lost 2 bases, with 13 bases spanning the gap. The CDR3 loop is CASSFREGPTNEKLFF. CDR3 DNA: TGTGCCAGCAGCTTCAGAGAGGGGCCGACTAATGAAAAACTGTTTTTT. The complete variable domain, with remaining parts taken from reference TRBV7-2 and TRBJ1-4, reads GAGVSQSPSNKVTEKGKDVELRCDPISGHTALYWYRQSLGQGLEFLIYFQGNSAPDKSGLPSDRFSAERTGGSVSTLTIQRTQQEDSAVYLCASSFREGPTNEKLFFGSGTQLSVL.